This T cell receptor beta chain was obtained from a study of T cell responses to AZD1222 COVID-19 vaccine. As concerns this clone: What it binds is not known.

General study findings and limits: Spike-specific TCR repertoires showed rising breadth and depth after two AZD1222 doses. Unmutated variant regions are reportedly targeted by nearly half of spike-specific TCRs. Most donors were white British and more were female, and clonal diversity was possibly underestimated.

Germline V lookup: CDR1 WNHNN, CDR2 SYGVQD (reference sequence). The CDR3 is made up of 20 amino acids. Trimming removed 7 bases at V and 0 bases at J, with 31 bases between. TCRdb keeps only in-frame clones here, not all; method: immunoSEQ multiplex PCR. The sample yields 180,000 or so clones, approximately 94% seen once. The sample was peripheral blood, taken on day 0 of AZD1222 vaccination. The sequence derives from an adult in good health. V and J are TRBV10-1 and TRBJ2-7; D not resolved. DNA of the CDR3: TGCGCCAGCAAAACGATCTCGGTCTTATTGCCCCACGTACCCTCCTACGAGCAGTACTTC. Its translation is CASKTISVLLPHVPSYEQYF.